This T cell receptor beta chain was found in a study of blood T cell repertoires in COVID-19. Libraries were prepared by immunoSEQ multiplex PCR; TCRdb keeps only in-frame clonotypes and omits some of them. The data contain 150,000 to 200,000 clones, around four fifths of them singletons. Germline lookup yields CDR1 SGHDT and CDR2 YYEEEE. Trimming stripped 1 base from V and 3 bases from J, with 11 bases between. This CDR3 comprises 15 residues. The rearrangement uses TRBV5-6 and TRBJ1-5; D perhaps matches TRBD1 (6 bases). This TCR was recovered from an elderly woman with active or convalescent COVID-19. The sequenced sample consisted of peripheral blood. The CDR3 protein is CASSLRGYPNQPQHF. CDR3 bases: TGTGCCAGCAGCTTGAGGGGGTATCCCAATCAGCCCCAGCATTTT.